This T cell receptor (beta chain) was found in a study of CXCR3-negative and CXCR3-positive naive CD8 T cells. CDR3 length: 13 amino acids. Looked up from germline, CDR1 is KGHDR and CDR2 is SFDVKD. Regarding the study as a whole: CXCR3-expressing naive cells carried TRB CDR3s more hydrophobic than those of CXCR3-negative naive cells.

UMI-labeled TRB cDNA libraries were prepared by 5' RACE. TCRdb re-called the 5' RACE reads and gives one entry per CDR3 protein, without DNA. The sample table includes under 5,500 distinct CDR3 sequences. This clonotype is labeled large (0.1 to 1%) based on frequency. What it binds is unknown. The gene calls are TRBV24-1 and TRBJ2-3; lacking DNA, the TRBD2 call made by TCRdb goes unchecked. The sequence was obtained from a human donor in good health. Some clones in this sample may be carry-over from other donors' samples. Sequenced material: naive CXCR3+ CD8+ T cells from blood. Subset in this sample: CD45RO-CCR7+CD27+CD95- naive CD8+ T cells expressing CXCR3 (TNR3+). The CDR3 loop reads CAVGGGSTDTQYF.